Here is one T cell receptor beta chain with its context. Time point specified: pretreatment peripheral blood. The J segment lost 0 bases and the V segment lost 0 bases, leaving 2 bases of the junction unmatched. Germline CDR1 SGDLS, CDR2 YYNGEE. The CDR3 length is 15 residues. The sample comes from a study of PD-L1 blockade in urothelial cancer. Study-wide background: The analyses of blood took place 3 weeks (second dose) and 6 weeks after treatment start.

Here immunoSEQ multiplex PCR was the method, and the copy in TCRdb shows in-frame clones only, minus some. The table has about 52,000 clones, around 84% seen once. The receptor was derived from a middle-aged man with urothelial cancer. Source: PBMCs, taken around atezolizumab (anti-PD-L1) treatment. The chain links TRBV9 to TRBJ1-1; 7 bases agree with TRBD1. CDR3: CASSVGDRLNTEAFF. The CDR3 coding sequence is TGTGCCAGCAGCGTAGGGGACAGACTGAACACTGAAGCTTTCTTT.